The present entry profiles one T cell receptor (beta chain) with its context. The antigen remains undetermined. The data belong to a study of identical twins. Overall study findings and caveats: Out-of-frame beta sequences exhibited a weaker degree of excess twin sharing.

MiXCR, applied by TCRdb to the 5' RACE reads, yields one record per CDR3 protein. The table has 300,000 to 350,000 distinct CDR3 sequences, 9% to 15% seen once. The CDR3 totals 15 residues. V dropped 1 base and J dropped 6; count of bases not matched to a gene: 5. Germline V CDR1 and CDR2: SGHVS, FQNEAQ. These records were also assigned to another study, of yellow fever vaccine responses in identical twins.

Sequencing was carried out using CD8+ T cells sorted from blood. The genes are TRBV7-8 and TRBJ1-4, with 7 bases aligning to TRBD1. The clonotype comes from a woman aged 18-29 years in good health. CDR3 DNA sequence: TGTGCCAGCAGCTTAGGTGGCAGGGGGGATGAAAAACTGTTTTTT. Protein product: CASSLGGRGDEKLFF.